This TCR beta chain was sequenced during a study of identical twins. Study results and caveats: Out-of-frame alpha sequences common to twins exhibited an excess of low generation probability.

Template switching added a universal primer binding site, and final cDNA carried unique molecular identifiers. TCRdb called the 5' RACE reads again in MiXCR, with one record for every CDR3 protein. This repertoire shows around 490,000 distinct CDR3 sequences, about 13% found once; its top ten account for 0.98%. This clonotype was observed a handful of times. What it recognizes is unknown. The germline gives CDR1 SGHTA, CDR2 FQGNSA. The CDR3 is made up of 17 amino acids. Trimming removed 3 bases from V and 4 bases from J; junction bases left unmatched: 9. The same data also contributed to another study, on yellow fever vaccine responses in identical twins.

The TCR comes from a woman aged 18 to 35 in good health. What was sequenced was CD4+ T cells sorted from blood. The J gene is TRBJ2-2, the V gene TRBV7-2, with 9 positions matching TRBD2. The CDR3 DNA reads as TGTGCCAGCAGCTTTGGGGGCGGGAGGGCCGCCACCGGGGAGCTGTTTTTT. Amino acids: CASSFGGGRAATGELFF.